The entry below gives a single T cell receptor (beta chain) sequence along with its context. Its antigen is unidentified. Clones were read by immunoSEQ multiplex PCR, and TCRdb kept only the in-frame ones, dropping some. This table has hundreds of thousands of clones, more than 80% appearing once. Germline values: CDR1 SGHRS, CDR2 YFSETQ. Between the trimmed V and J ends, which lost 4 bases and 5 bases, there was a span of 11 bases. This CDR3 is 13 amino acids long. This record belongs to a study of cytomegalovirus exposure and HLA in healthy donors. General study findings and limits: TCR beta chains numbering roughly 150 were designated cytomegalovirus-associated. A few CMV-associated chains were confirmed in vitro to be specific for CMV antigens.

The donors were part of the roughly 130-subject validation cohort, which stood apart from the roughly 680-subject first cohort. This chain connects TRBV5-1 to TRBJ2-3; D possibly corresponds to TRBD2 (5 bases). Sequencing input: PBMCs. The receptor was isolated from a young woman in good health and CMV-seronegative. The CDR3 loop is CASSRLAIDTQYF. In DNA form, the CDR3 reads TGCGCCAGCAGCAGGCTAGCTATAGATACGCAGTATTTT.